This T cell receptor beta chain was sequenced for a study of blood T cells in healthy people across ages. Whole-study results and caveats: Long-lived donors had more naive CD4+ cells and higher diversity than aged donors. TCR beta diversity was tightly associated with the proportion of naive T cells.

A second PCR of roughly 6 to 12 cycles used a sample-barcoded 5' primer and a J-beta primer mix. TCRdb used MiXCR to reprocess the 5' RACE reads, holding one entry per CDR3 protein. Of 1.8 million or so distinct CDR3 sequences in the sample, roughly two fifths were seen once. The CDR3 loop spans 16 amino acids. V lost 0 bases to trimming and J lost 6 bases, with 12 bases between them. Germline CDR1 reads MNHEY; CDR2 reads SVGAGI. This clonotype was seen many times. The antigen is not known. The rearrangement joins TRBV6-5 to TRBJ1-6, with TRBD1 as a possible D gene (5 bases). The sequenced sample consisted of blood. The sequence was obtained from a human donor in good health. CDR3 region: CASSYSKGWRNSPLHF. CDR3 nucleotide sequence: TGTGCCAGCAGTTACTCGAAGGGGTGGCGTAATTCACCCCTCCACTTT.